This T cell receptor beta chain is from a study of blood T cells in healthy people across ages. Study background: Using template switching, researchers captured about one barcoded beta molecule for each two T cells. Notes on the study in general: Estimates of total diversity, which came from one million sequenced T cells, were considered to be underestimates. Higher diversity, along with more naive CD4+ cells, distinguished long-lived donors from aged donors.

Trimming took 4 bases from V and 13 from J, leaving 19 bases between them. Per the germline V gene, CDR1 is KGHDR and CDR2 is SFDVKD. The CDR3 consists of 14 residues. The use of a sample-barcoded 5' primer and a J-beta primer mix characterized a second PCR of roughly 6 to 12 cycles. Every molecule of cDNA carried a tag from a template-switch adaptor with 12 random nucleotides. TCRdb passed the 5' RACE reads through MiXCR, listing each CDR3 protein once. Among about 830,000 distinct CDR3 sequences, 55% to 70% were seen once, and the ten largest hold around 20%. On this clonotype: Its specificity is unknown.

This TCR was recovered from a man younger than 40 in good health. This sequence joins TRBV24-1 and TRBJ2-4; possible D gene TRBD2, 5 bases. Source material: blood. The CDR3 here is CATSDGAESGEQYF. The DNA of the CDR3 is TGTGCCACCAGTGACGGAGCGGAGTCTGGAGAGCAGTACTTC.